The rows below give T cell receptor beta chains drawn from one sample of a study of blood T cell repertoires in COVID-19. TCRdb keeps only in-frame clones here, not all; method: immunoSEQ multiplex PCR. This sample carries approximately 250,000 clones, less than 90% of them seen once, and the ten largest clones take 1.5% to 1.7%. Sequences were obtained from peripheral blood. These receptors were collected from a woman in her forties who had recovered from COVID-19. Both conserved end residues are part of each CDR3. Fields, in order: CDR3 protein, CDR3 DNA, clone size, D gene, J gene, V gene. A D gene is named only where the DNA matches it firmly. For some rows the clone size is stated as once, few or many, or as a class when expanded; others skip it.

CDR3: CASSGLSGAYEQYF
DNA: TGTGCCAGCAGCGGCCTTAGCGGGGCCTACGAGCAGTACTTC
size: NA
D: TRBD2
J: TRBJ2-7
V: TRBV7-9

CDR3: CASSKAVAGQETQYF
DNA: TGTGCCAGCAGTAAAGCTGTGGCGGGGCAAGAGACCCAGTACTTC
size: NA
D: NA
J: TRBJ2-5
V: TRBV11-2

CDR3: CASSLQGGRDTEAFF
DNA: TGTGCCAGCAGCTTGCAAGGGGGACGGGACACTGAAGCTTTCTTT
size: NA
D: NA
J: TRBJ1-1
V: TRBV5-4

CDR3: CASSKGAGTPSNEQFF
DNA: TGTGCCAGCAGCAAAGGAGCCGGGACTCCATCTAATGAGCAGTTCTTC
size: NA
D: NA
J: TRBJ2-1
V: TRBV21-1

CDR3: CASSLERGSTDTQYF
DNA: TGCGCCAGCAGCTTAGAGCGGGGAAGCACAGATACGCAGTATTTT
size: NA
D: TRBD2
J: TRBJ2-3
V: TRBV5-1

CDR3: CASSAWTDTEAFF
DNA: TGTGCCAGCAGCGCCTGGACTGACACTGAAGCTTTCTTT
size: NA
D: NA
J: TRBJ1-1
V: TRBV7-9

CDR3: CASRTGQASGELFF
DNA: TGTGCCAGCAGGACGGGACAGGCCTCCGGGGAGCTGTTTTTT
size: NA
D: TRBD1
J: TRBJ2-2
V: TRBV6-5

CDR3: CASSLAPGQRTPNEKLFF
DNA: TGTGCCAGCAGCTTGGCCCCGGGACAGAGGACGCCTAATGAAAAACTGTTTTTT
size: NA
D: TRBD1
J: TRBJ1-4
V: TRBV5-6

CDR3: CASSSPTLTRDSYGYTF
DNA: TGTGCCAGCAGCTCACCGACGCTGACCAGGGACAGCTATGGCTACACCTTC
size: once
D: TRBD1
J: TRBJ1-2
V: TRBV7-9

CDR3: CASAPIPGQPNEQFF
DNA: TGCGCCAGCGCTCCCATCCCAGGGCAGCCCAATGAGCAGTTCTTC
size: NA
D: NA
J: TRBJ2-1
V: TRBV4-1

CDR3: CSASSETDSDNEQFF
DNA: TGCAGTGCTAGTTCCGAGACTGATTCCGACAATGAGCAGTTCTTC
size: NA
D: NA
J: TRBJ2-1
V: TRBV20-1

CDR3: CASSYLNPDYGYTF
DNA: TGTGCCAGTAGTTACCTTAATCCAGATTATGGCTACACCTTC
size: NA
D: NA
J: TRBJ1-2
V: TRBV19

CDR3: CASTGHKTEPQHF
DNA: TGTGCCAGCACCGGACACAAAACGGAGCCCCAGCATTTT
size: NA
D: NA
J: TRBJ1-5
V: TRBV2

CDR3: CASSRQSEAFF
DNA: TGTGCCAGTAGTCGACAGTCTGAAGCTTTCTTT
size: NA
D: NA
J: TRBJ1-1
V: TRBV19

CDR3: CASSPLSGFRGSGNTIYF
DNA: TGTGCCAGCAGCCCTCTATCAGGGTTCAGGGGCTCTGGAAACACCATATATTTT
size: NA
D: NA
J: TRBJ1-3
V: TRBV9

CDR3: CSARNRESYTF
DNA: TGCAGTGCTAGGAACAGGGAGAGCTACACCTTC
size: NA
D: NA
J: TRBJ1-2
V: TRBV20-1

CDR3: CASSYFLGQSETQYF
DNA: TGTGCCAGCAGCTATTTCCTAGGACAATCGGAGACCCAGTACTTC
size: NA
D: NA
J: TRBJ2-5
V: TRBV7-9

CDR3: CASSLAGTGGEETQYF
DNA: TGCGCCAGCAGCTTGGCTGGGACAGGGGGCGAAGAGACCCAGTACTTC
size: once
D: TRBD1
J: TRBJ2-5
V: TRBV5-1

CDR3: CSVAEITSVRGNEKLFF
DNA: TGCAGCGTTGCGGAGATCACGTCGGTGCGCGGTAATGAAAAACTGTTTTTT
size: NA
D: NA
J: TRBJ1-4
V: TRBV29-1

CDR3: CASSDIKSSGNTIYF
DNA: TGCGCCAGCAGCGACATCAAGAGCTCTGGAAACACCATATATTTT
size: NA
D: NA
J: TRBJ1-3
V: TRBV5-1

CDR3: CASSSGQGYVDTQYF
DNA: TGTGCCAGCAGTTCGGGACAGGGGTATGTAGATACGCAGTATTTT
size: NA
D: TRBD1
J: TRBJ2-3
V: TRBV28

CDR3: CASSLNRGRDTGELFF
DNA: TGTGCCAGCAGCTTGAACAGGGGAAGGGACACCGGGGAGCTGTTTTTT
size: few
D: TRBD1
J: TRBJ2-2
V: TRBV11-1

CDR3: CASSLTGGPGELFF
DNA: TGCGCCAGCAGCTTGACAGGGGGGCCCGGGGAGCTGTTTTTT
size: NA
D: TRBD1
J: TRBJ2-2
V: TRBV5-1

CDR3: CASSLANTGELFF
DNA: TGTGCCAGCAGCCTAGCTAACACCGGGGAGCTGTTTTTT
size: NA
D: NA
J: TRBJ2-2
V: TRBV3-1/TRBV3-2

CDR3: CASSQDLGGVYGYTF
DNA: TGTGCCAGCAGCCAAGATCTTGGGGGGGTCTATGGCTACACCTTC
size: NA
D: NA
J: TRBJ1-2
V: TRBV4-2

CDR3: CASGGAGLYGYTF
DNA: TGTGCCAGCGGGGGGGCGGGACTCTATGGCTACACCTTC
size: NA
D: NA
J: TRBJ1-2
V: TRBV12-3/TRBV12-4

CDR3: CASSLGTGGSYEQYF
DNA: TGCGCCAGCAGCTTGGGTACGGGGGGCTCCTACGAGCAGTACTTC
size: NA
D: TRBD2
J: TRBJ2-7
V: TRBV5-1

CDR3: CASSQGGQGITNVLTF
DNA: TGTGCCAGCAGCCAAGGGGGACAGGGGATCACCAACGTCCTGACTTTC
size: NA
D: TRBD1
J: TRBJ2-6
V: TRBV3-1/TRBV3-2

CDR3: CSIGVAVISYNSPLHF
DNA: TGCAGCATTGGGGTCGCGGTCATCTCCTATAATTCACCCCTCCACTTT
size: NA
D: NA
J: TRBJ1-6
V: TRBV29-1

CDR3: CASSQDHLRGLGSNSPLHF
DNA: TGCGCCAGCAGCCAAGACCATCTCAGGGGGTTGGGATCTAATTCACCCCTCCACTTT
size: NA
D: TRBD1
J: TRBJ1-6
V: TRBV4-1

CDR3: CASLRGLSSEQFF
DNA: TGTGCCAGCCTTCGGGGACTGTCGAGTGAGCAGTTCTTC
size: NA
D: NA
J: TRBJ2-1
V: TRBV7-9

CDR3: CAARDSRSGNTIYF
DNA: TGTGCCGCCAGGGACAGCCGCTCTGGAAACACCATATATTTT
size: NA
D: TRBD1
J: TRBJ1-3
V: TRBV28

CDR3: CASSLGAEKLFF
DNA: TGTGCCAGCTCGCTTGGGGCTGAAAAACTGTTTTTT
size: once
D: NA
J: TRBJ1-4
V: TRBV18

CDR3: CSVEQGNYEQYF
DNA: TGCAGCGTTGAACAGGGTAACTACGAGCAGTACTTC
size: NA
D: NA
J: TRBJ2-7
V: TRBV29-1